This TCR beta chain derives from a study of beta chain features in type 1 diabetes. Cells sorted by CD45RO/CCR7/CD25/CD127/CD95/CD27 comprised CD4+ naive, central memory, regulatory and stem cell-like memory cells. V was trimmed by 0 bases and J by 2 bases, leaving 12 bases between them. This CDR3 contains 17 residues. In germline, CDR1 is SGHRS, CDR2 YFSETQ. Findings and caveats of the study: Among patients, naive, central memory and Treg TCRB repertoires appeared more similar than among healthy donors. Patients with type 1 diabetes showed fewer VDJ junction insertions and more deletions.

A word on this clone: Its antigen remains unidentified.

As every portion of the isolated RNA was reverse transcribed, the sequencing read expressed TCRB transcripts. Here immunoSEQ multiplex PCR was the method, and the copy in TCRdb shows in-frame clones only, minus some. The sample has roughly 370,000 clones, approximately 15% seen once; the top ten hold around 0.035%. The sequence derives from a young man in good health. The chain uses TRBV5-1 and TRBJ2-6, with D uncertain. The sequenced material came from naive CD4+ T cells from blood. The CDR3 coding sequence is TGCGCCAGCAGCTTGGGTCACAGAAACACTGGGGCCAACGTCCTGACTTTC. Amino acid sequence: CASSLGHRNTGANVLTF.